This T cell receptor (beta chain) was observed in a study of Graves' ophthalmopathy and Graves' hyperthyroidism. The sequenced template was RNA, covering the TCR beta CDR3 region. The workflow started with a first-round RT-PCR run with HTBI primers and then moved on to a second-round multiplex PCR. TCRdb called the multiplex PCR reads again in MiXCR, with one record for every CDR3 protein. The table has around 590,000 distinct CDR3 sequences, about two fifths seen once. Excluded were patients with other autoimmune diseases, uncontrolled infections, pregnancy or lactation. The length of the CDR3 is 16 residues. With 0 bases removed from V and 0 bases from J, the gap between germline ends came to 9 bases. The germline V gene encodes CDR1 LGHNT and CDR2 FRNRAP.

The receptor comes from an adult man with Graves' hyperthyroidism. Sequenced input: peripheral blood or thyroid tissue (not recorded which). The chain is built from TRBV12-5 and TRBJ1-5, with a tentative D call TRBD1 (5 bases). The CDR3 nucleotides are TGTGCTAGTGGTTTGGTACGGGGGATTAGCAATCAGCCCCAGCATTTT. Its translation: CASGLVRGISNQPQHF.